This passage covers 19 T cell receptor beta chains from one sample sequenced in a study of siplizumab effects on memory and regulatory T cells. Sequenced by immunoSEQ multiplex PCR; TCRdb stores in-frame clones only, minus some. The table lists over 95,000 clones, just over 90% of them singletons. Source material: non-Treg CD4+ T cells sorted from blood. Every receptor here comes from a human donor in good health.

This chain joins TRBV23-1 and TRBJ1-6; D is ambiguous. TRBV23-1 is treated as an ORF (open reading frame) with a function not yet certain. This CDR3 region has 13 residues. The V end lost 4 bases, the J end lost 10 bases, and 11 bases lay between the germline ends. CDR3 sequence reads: CASSLTNDSPLHF. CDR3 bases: TGCGCCAGCAGTCTCACGAACGACTCACCCCTCCACTTT.

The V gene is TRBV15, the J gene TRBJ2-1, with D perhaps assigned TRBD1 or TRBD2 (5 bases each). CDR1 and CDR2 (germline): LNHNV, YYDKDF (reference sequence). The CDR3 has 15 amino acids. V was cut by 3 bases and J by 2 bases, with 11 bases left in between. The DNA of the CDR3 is TGTGCCACCAGCAGCCGGGACGGAACCTACAATGAGCAGTTCTTC. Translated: CATSSRDGTYNEQFF.

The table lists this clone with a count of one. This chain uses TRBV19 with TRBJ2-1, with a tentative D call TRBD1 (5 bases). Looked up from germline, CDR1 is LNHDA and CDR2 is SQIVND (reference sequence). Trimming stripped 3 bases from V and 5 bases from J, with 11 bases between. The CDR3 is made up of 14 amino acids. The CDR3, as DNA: TGTGCCAGTAGTATCGCGCAGGGCCACAATGAGCAGTTCTTC. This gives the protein CASSIAQGHNEQFF.

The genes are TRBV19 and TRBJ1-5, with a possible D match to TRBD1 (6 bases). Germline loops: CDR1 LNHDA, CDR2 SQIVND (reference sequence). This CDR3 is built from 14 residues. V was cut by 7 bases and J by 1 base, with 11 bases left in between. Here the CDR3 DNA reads TGTGCCAGTAACCCGGGGGCAAGCAATCAGCCCCAGCATTTT. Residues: CASNPGASNQPQHF.

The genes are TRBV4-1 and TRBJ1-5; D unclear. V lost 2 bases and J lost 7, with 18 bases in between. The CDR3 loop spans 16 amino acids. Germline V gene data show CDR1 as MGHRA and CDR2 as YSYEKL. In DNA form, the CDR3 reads TGCGCCAGCAGCCAACCTACTCCAGTAGAGGGCCAGCCCCAGCATTTT. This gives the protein CASSQPTPVEGQPQHF.

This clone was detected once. CDR3 sequence: CASADRAIKKTEAFF. The DNA for the CDR3 is TGTGCCAGCGCGGACAGGGCAATAAAAAAGACTGAAGCTTTCTTT. This chain connects TRBV6-5 to TRBJ1-1; 8 bases are shared with TRBD1. CDR1 is MNHEY, CDR2 SVGAGI, per germline. The CDR3 runs 15 residues. The V gene end was trimmed by 8 bases and the J gene end by 5 bases; junction bases not matched to a gene: 13.

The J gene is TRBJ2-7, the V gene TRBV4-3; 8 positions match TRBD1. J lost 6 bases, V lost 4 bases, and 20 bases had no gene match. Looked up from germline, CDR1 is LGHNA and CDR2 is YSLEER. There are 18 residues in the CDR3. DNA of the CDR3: TGCGCCAGCAGCCGCGCGGCAACTCAGGGGGCAAAGTTGAGCGAGCAGTACTTC. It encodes CASSRAATQGAKLSEQYF.

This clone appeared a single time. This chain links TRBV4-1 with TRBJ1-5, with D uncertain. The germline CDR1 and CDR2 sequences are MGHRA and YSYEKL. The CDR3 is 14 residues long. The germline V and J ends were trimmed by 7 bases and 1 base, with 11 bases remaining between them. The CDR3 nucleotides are TGCGCCAGCAACCGGGCGGAGAGCAATCAGCCCCAGCATTTT. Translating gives CASNRAESNQPQHF.

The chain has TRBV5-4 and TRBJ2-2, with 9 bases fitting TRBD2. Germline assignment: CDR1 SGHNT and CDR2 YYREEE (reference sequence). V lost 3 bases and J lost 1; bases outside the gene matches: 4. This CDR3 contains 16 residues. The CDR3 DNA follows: TGTGCCAGCAGCTGGAGCGGGGGGCGGAACACCGGGGAGCTGTTTTTT. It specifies CASSWSGGRNTGELFF.

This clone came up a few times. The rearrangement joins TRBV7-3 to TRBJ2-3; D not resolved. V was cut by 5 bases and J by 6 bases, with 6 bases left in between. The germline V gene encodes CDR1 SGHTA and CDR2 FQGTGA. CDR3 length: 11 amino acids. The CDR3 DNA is TGTGCCAGCAGCGTTGCTGATACGCAGTATTTT. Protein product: CASSVADTQYF.

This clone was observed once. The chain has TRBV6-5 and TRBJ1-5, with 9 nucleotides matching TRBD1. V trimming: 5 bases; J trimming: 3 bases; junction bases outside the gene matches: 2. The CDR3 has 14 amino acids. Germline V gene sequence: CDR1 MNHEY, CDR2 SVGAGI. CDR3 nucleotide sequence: TGTGCCAGCAGTGGGACAGGGAACAATCAGCCCCAGCATTTT. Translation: CASSGTGNNQPQHF.

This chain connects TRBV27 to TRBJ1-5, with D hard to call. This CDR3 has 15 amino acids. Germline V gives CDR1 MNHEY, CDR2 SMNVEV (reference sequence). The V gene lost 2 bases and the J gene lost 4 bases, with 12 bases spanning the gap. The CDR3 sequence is CASSLARTLNQPQHF. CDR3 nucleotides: TGTGCCAGCAGTTTAGCCCGGACCCTAAATCAGCCCCAGCATTTT.

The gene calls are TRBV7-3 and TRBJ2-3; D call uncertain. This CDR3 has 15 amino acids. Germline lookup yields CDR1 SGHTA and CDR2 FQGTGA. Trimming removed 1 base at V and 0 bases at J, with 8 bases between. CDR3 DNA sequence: TGTGCCAGCAGCTTAATGCAGACTAGCACAGATACGCAGTATTTT. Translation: CASSLMQTSTDTQYF.

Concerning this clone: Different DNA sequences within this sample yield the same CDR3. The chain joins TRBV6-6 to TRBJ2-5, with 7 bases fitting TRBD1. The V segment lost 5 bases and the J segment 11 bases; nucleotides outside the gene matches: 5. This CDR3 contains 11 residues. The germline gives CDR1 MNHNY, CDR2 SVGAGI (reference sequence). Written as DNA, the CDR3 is TGTGCCAGCAGTGGAACAGGGGAACAGTACTTC. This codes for CASSGTGEQYF.

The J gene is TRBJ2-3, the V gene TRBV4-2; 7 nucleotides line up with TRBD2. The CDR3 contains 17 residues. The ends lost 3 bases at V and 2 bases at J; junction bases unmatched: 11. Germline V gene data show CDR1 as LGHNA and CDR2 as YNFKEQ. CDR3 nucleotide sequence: TGTGCCAGCAGCCATGACCTAGGGCGGGGGACCACAGATACGCAGTATTTT. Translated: CASSHDLGRGTTDTQYF.

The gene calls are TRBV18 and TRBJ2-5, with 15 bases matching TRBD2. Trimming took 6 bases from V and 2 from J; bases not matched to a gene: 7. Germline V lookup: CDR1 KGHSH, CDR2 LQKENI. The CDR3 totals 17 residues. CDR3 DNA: TGTGCCAGCTCCCGGACTAGCGGGGGGGCCGATCAAGAGACCCAGTACTTC. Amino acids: CASSRTSGGADQETQYF.

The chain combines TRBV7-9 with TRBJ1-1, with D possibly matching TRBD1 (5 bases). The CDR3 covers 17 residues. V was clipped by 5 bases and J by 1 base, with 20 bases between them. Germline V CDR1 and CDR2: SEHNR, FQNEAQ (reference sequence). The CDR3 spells CASSPKGLERGNTEAFF. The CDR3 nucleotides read TGTGCCAGCAGCCCAAAGGGACTGGAGAGGGGGAACACTGAAGCTTTCTTT.

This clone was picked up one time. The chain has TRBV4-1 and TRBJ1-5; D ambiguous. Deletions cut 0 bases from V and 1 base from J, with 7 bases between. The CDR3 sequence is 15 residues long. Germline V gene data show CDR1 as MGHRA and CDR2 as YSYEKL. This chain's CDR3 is CASSQEHGSNQPQHF. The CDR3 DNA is TGCGCCAGCAGCCAAGAACATGGCAGCAATCAGCCCCAGCATTTT.

The CDR3 sequence: CASSLEVEKLFF. CDR3 bases: TGTGCCAGCAGCTTAGAGGTTGAAAAACTGTTTTTT. The V call is TRBV7-9, the J call TRBJ1-4; the D is unclear. Trimming stripped 1 base from V and 7 bases from J, with 4 bases between. The germline V gene has CDR1 SEHNR and CDR2 FQNEAQ (reference sequence). The CDR3 sequence is 12 residues long.